These T cell receptor beta chains were read from a single sample in a study of CD8 T cells in Susac syndrome. TCRdb processed the immunoSEQ multiplex PCR reads anew with MiXCR; each CDR3 protein has one entry. The sample holds some 140,000 distinct CDR3 sequences, 80% to 85% seen once. The specimen was CD8+ T cells from PBMCs. The receptors come from a human donor with multiple sclerosis. Each CDR3 is given with its conserved first and last residue. Fields, in order: D gene, V gene, clone size, J gene, CDR3 DNA, CDR3 protein. D genes are given only for firm matches. Size is omitted from some rows. Given values are once, few, many or a class for expanded clones.

D gene: NA; V gene: TRBV30; clone size: few; J gene: TRBJ2-5; CDR3 DNA: TGTGCCTGGAGTGGGAAAGGGATAGAGACCCAGTACTTC; CDR3 protein: CAWSGKGIETQYF
D gene: NA; V gene: TRBV27; clone size: NA; J gene: TRBJ1-2; CDR3 DNA: TGTGCCAGCAGTTTAGAAGGGGATGATGGCTACACCTTC; CDR3 protein: CASSLEGDDGYTF
D gene: NA; V gene: TRBV6-5; clone size: NA; J gene: TRBJ2-7; CDR3 DNA: TGTGCCAGCAGTTACTCGTACAGGGAGAGCTCCTACGAGCAGTACTTC; CDR3 protein: CASSYSYRESSYEQYF
D gene: NA; V gene: TRBV6-1; clone size: NA; J gene: TRBJ1-2; CDR3 DNA: TGTGCCAGCAGTGAAACTCCTAACTATGGCTACACCTTC; CDR3 protein: CASSETPNYGYTF
D gene: NA; V gene: TRBV2; clone size: NA; J gene: TRBJ1-1; CDR3 DNA: TGTGCCAGCAGTGAAGGTCTAGGACTTCGGATCACTGAAGCTTTCTTT; CDR3 protein: CASSEGLGLRITEAFF
D gene: NA; V gene: TRBV20-1; clone size: NA; J gene: TRBJ2-4; CDR3 DNA: TGCAGTGCTAGAGATTCACAGTCGGCCAAAAACATTCAGTACTTC; CDR3 protein: CSARDSQSAKNIQYF
D gene: TRBD2; V gene: TRBV4-3; clone size: once; J gene: TRBJ2-2; CDR3 DNA: TGCGCCAGCAGCCGGGTCGGCGGGGGGCTTGGCGGGGAGCTGTTTTTT; CDR3 protein: CASSRVGGGLGGELFF
D gene: NA; V gene: TRBV20-1; clone size: NA; J gene: TRBJ2-1; CDR3 DNA: TGCAGTGCTAGGTATTCGGGGGGCCTCAATGAGCAGTTCTTC; CDR3 protein: CSARYSGGLNEQFF
D gene: NA; V gene: TRBV12-3/TRBV12-4; clone size: NA; J gene: TRBJ1-1; CDR3 DNA: TGTGCCAGCAGTTTAGGGTACACTGAAGCTTTCTTT; CDR3 protein: CASSLGYTEAFF
D gene: NA; V gene: TRBV6-1; clone size: NA; J gene: TRBJ2-1; CDR3 DNA: TGTGCCAGCAGTGAATTAGGGGGAATGGGTGGTGAGCAGTTCTTC; CDR3 protein: CASSELGGMGGEQFF
D gene: NA; V gene: TRBV30; clone size: NA; J gene: TRBJ1-1; CDR3 DNA: TGTGCCTGGAGTGTACGGTTTGGAGCTTTCTTT; CDR3 protein: CAWSVRFGAFF
D gene: NA; V gene: TRBV18; clone size: once; J gene: TRBJ2-3; CDR3 DNA: TGTGCCAGCCGGTTATGGCGGCGCACAGATACGCAGTATTTT; CDR3 protein: CASRLWRRTDTQYF
D gene: NA; V gene: TRBV12-5; clone size: NA; J gene: TRBJ2-1; CDR3 DNA: TGTGCTAGTGGTCTGACCCTAGCGCCAGAGGAAAAAAATGAGCAGTTCTTC; CDR3 protein: CASGLTLAPEEKNEQFF
D gene: TRBD2; V gene: TRBV12-3/TRBV12-4; clone size: NA; J gene: TRBJ2-3; CDR3 DNA: TGTGCCAGCAGGCTAGATCCCGCGGGAGATGATACGCAGTATTTT; CDR3 protein: CASRLDPAGDDTQYF
D gene: NA; V gene: TRBV28; clone size: once; J gene: TRBJ1-5; CDR3 DNA: TGTGCCAGCAGTTACCCGAGGGGTTATCAGCCCCAGCATTTT; CDR3 protein: CASSYPRGYQPQHF
D gene: NA; V gene: TRBV25-1; clone size: NA; J gene: TRBJ1-1; CDR3 DNA: TGTGCCAGCAGTGAATATGTTGGGGATGACACTGAAGCTTTCTTT; CDR3 protein: CASSEYVGDDTEAFF
D gene: NA; V gene: TRBV7-9; clone size: NA; J gene: TRBJ1-3; CDR3 DNA: TGTGCCAGCAGCCAGGGACCGCACTCTGGAAACACCATATATTTT; CDR3 protein: CASSQGPHSGNTIYF
D gene: TRBD2; V gene: TRBV24-1; clone size: few; J gene: TRBJ2-3; CDR3 DNA: TGTGCCACCAGTGAGAAGCGGGGGGGCACAGATACGCAGTATTTT; CDR3 protein: CATSEKRGGTDTQYF
D gene: TRBD2; V gene: TRBV19; clone size: NA; J gene: TRBJ2-1; CDR3 DNA: TGTGCCAGTAGTATCCCCTCGGGGGGGGGCTACAATGAGCAGTTCTTC; CDR3 protein: CASSIPSGGGYNEQFF
D gene: NA; V gene: TRBV6-2/TRBV6-3; clone size: once; J gene: TRBJ1-1; CDR3 DNA: TGTGCCAGCAGTTTACCCTCCTCAGGGGTCACTGAAGCTTTCTTT; CDR3 protein: CASSLPSSGVTEAFF
D gene: NA; V gene: TRBV4-1; clone size: once; J gene: TRBJ2-3; CDR3 DNA: TGCGCCAGCAGCCAGGAGAGGGGGAGCCTCACAGATACGCAGTATTTT; CDR3 protein: CASSQERGSLTDTQYF
D gene: NA; V gene: TRBV11-2; clone size: NA; J gene: TRBJ2-1; CDR3 DNA: TGTGCCAGCAGCCTTACGATCAATGAGCAGTTCTTC; CDR3 protein: CASSLTINEQFF
D gene: NA; V gene: TRBV7-9; clone size: few; J gene: TRBJ1-4; CDR3 DNA: TGTGCCAGCAGCCCGGATGAAAAACTGTTTTTT; CDR3 protein: CASSPDEKLFF
D gene: TRBD1; V gene: TRBV18; clone size: NA; J gene: TRBJ1-2; CDR3 DNA: TGTGCCAGCTCACCGGGACAGAGAATCTATGGCTACACCTTC; CDR3 protein: CASSPGQRIYGYTF
D gene: NA; V gene: TRBV29-1; clone size: NA; J gene: TRBJ2-1; CDR3 DNA: TGCAGCGTTGAAGATCCGGGCGTCCCGGGAGTCAATGAGCAGTTCTTC; CDR3 protein: CSVEDPGVPGVNEQFF
D gene: NA; V gene: TRBV10-3; clone size: once; J gene: TRBJ2-7; CDR3 DNA: TGTGCCATCAGTGAGTCACAGGGAGTCGCCTACGAGCAGTACTTC; CDR3 protein: CAISESQGVAYEQYF
D gene: TRBD1; V gene: TRBV12-3/TRBV12-4; clone size: NA; J gene: TRBJ1-1; CDR3 DNA: TGTGCCAGCAGTCCTTACCAGGGACAGGGGGTTAAGGCTTTCTTT; CDR3 protein: CASSPYQGQGVKAFF
D gene: NA; V gene: TRBV29-1; clone size: NA; J gene: TRBJ2-3; CDR3 DNA: TGCAGCGCTCGGGGGTCTGATACGCAGTATTTT; CDR3 protein: CSARGSDTQYF
D gene: TRBD1; V gene: TRBV28; clone size: NA; J gene: TRBJ2-2; CDR3 DNA: TGTGCCAGCAGCCATACAGGGGCGGCCGGGGAGCTGTTTTTT; CDR3 protein: CASSHTGAAGELFF
D gene: TRBD2; V gene: TRBV9; clone size: NA; J gene: TRBJ2-1; CDR3 DNA: TGTGCCAGCAGCCCCCGGGGGGTGGGAGAGTCCTACAATGAGCAGTTCTTC; CDR3 protein: CASSPRGVGESYNEQFF
D gene: NA; V gene: TRBV19; clone size: NA; J gene: TRBJ2-5; CDR3 DNA: TGTGCCAGTAGTATTCTGGACAGCCAAGAGACCCAGTACTTC; CDR3 protein: CASSILDSQETQYF
D gene: NA; V gene: TRBV2; clone size: NA; J gene: TRBJ2-2; CDR3 DNA: TGTGCCAGGGGAGGGGGACAGGCGAACACCGGGGAGCTGTTTTTT; CDR3 protein: CARGGGQANTGELFF
D gene: NA; V gene: TRBV29-1; clone size: NA; J gene: TRBJ1-1; CDR3 DNA: TGCAGCGTTGGTGGGGGGCTCGGCACTGAAGCTTTCTTT; CDR3 protein: CSVGGGLGTEAFF
D gene: NA; V gene: TRBV7-8; clone size: NA; J gene: TRBJ2-1; CDR3 DNA: TGTGCCAGCAGCTTAGTGCAGCGGCTAGACAATGAGCAGTTCTTC; CDR3 protein: CASSLVQRLDNEQFF
D gene: TRBD2; V gene: TRBV24-1; clone size: NA; J gene: TRBJ2-1; CDR3 DNA: TGTGCCACCAGTGATAGGACTAGCGGGAGATACAATGAGCAGTTCTTC; CDR3 protein: CATSDRTSGRYNEQFF
D gene: TRBD1; V gene: TRBV6-5; clone size: NA; J gene: TRBJ2-1; CDR3 DNA: TGTGCCAGCAGTTACGGGACAGCCTTTAATGAGCAGTTCTTC; CDR3 protein: CASSYGTAFNEQFF
D gene: NA; V gene: TRBV28; clone size: NA; J gene: TRBJ2-2; CDR3 DNA: TGTGCCAGCAGCCGACTGAGACCGTCCGGGGAGCTGTTTTTT; CDR3 protein: CASSRLRPSGELFF
D gene: NA; V gene: TRBV29-1; clone size: NA; J gene: TRBJ2-2; CDR3 DNA: TGCAGCGGCGAGAGTCCAATGAACACCGGGGAGCTGTTTTTT; CDR3 protein: CSGESPMNTGELFF
D gene: NA; V gene: TRBV15; clone size: NA; J gene: TRBJ1-4; CDR3 DNA: TGTGCCACCAGCAGAGATCTCGAAAAACTGTTTTTT; CDR3 protein: CATSRDLEKLFF
D gene: NA; V gene: TRBV6-2/TRBV6-3; clone size: NA; J gene: TRBJ2-5; CDR3 DNA: TGTGCCAGCAGTTACTCGAGGGAGACCCAGTACTTC; CDR3 protein: CASSYSRETQYF
D gene: NA; V gene: TRBV3-1; clone size: NA; J gene: TRBJ1-2; CDR3 DNA: TGTGCCAGCAGCCAAGATCTAGGGGTTCGGTCTGGCTACACCTTC; CDR3 protein: CASSQDLGVRSGYTF
D gene: NA; V gene: TRBV7-2; clone size: NA; J gene: TRBJ1-1; CDR3 DNA: TGTGCCAGCACCCTAACTGTCTATGCTAACACTGAAGCTTTCTTT; CDR3 protein: CASTLTVYANTEAFF
D gene: NA; V gene: TRBV30; clone size: NA; J gene: TRBJ1-1; CDR3 DNA: TGTGCCTGGAGTGTCGGCGTAGGAAACACTGAAGCTTTCTTT; CDR3 protein: CAWSVGVGNTEAFF
D gene: TRBD1; V gene: TRBV27; clone size: NA; J gene: TRBJ2-1; CDR3 DNA: TGTGCCAGCAGCGCCGGGACAGCTTACAATGAGCAGTTCTTC; CDR3 protein: CASSAGTAYNEQFF
D gene: NA; V gene: TRBV4-1; clone size: few; J gene: TRBJ1-5; CDR3 DNA: TGCGCCAGCAGCCCCAGTAGCAATCAGCCCCAGCATTTT; CDR3 protein: CASSPSSNQPQHF
D gene: NA; V gene: TRBV30; clone size: few; J gene: TRBJ2-7; CDR3 DNA: TGTGCCTGGAGTATGGGCCCTCGGGACTCCTACGAGCAGTACTTC; CDR3 protein: CAWSMGPRDSYEQYF